This TCR beta chain was observed in a study of blood T cell repertoires in COVID-19. Study as a whole: Collection of acute and convalescent COVID-19 samples took place in the United States, Italy and Spain.

CDR1 and CDR2 (germline): SGHNT, YYREEE (reference sequence). This CDR3 is 15 amino acids long. V gave up 1 base and J gave up 3 bases; unmatched junction bases: 6. In the original processing: From reference gene primer amplification, estimates of nucleated cell counts were derived. Sequencing was performed with immunoSEQ multiplex PCR; in TCRdb, only in-frame clones are kept and a portion is missing. D and trimming were read from the DNA, whereas the V and J calls and clone size are those reported in that table. Of hundreds of thousands of clones listed, about four fifths are singletons. The V and J genes are TRBV5-4 and TRBJ2-7; 8 positions match TRBD2. Material: peripheral blood. The receptor's source is a man aged 80 or over with acute or convalescent COVID-19. The CDR3 region has the DNA TGTGCCAGCAGCTTGTCAGCGGGGGAGGGCTACGAGCAGTACTTC. It encodes CASSLSAGEGYEQYF.